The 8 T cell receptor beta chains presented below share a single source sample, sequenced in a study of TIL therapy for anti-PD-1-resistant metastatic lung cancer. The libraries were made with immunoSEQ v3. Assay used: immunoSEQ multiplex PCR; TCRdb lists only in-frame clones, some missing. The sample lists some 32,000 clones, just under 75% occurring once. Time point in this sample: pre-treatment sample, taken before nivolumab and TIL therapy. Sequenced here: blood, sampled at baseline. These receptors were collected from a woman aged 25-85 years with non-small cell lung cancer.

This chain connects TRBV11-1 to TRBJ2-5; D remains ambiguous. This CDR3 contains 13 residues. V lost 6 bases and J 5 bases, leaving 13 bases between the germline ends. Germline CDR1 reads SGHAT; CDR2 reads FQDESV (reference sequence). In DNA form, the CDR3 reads TGTGCCAGCAGGCAATGGCCTGCGGAGACCCAGTACTTC. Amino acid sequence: CASRQWPAETQYF.

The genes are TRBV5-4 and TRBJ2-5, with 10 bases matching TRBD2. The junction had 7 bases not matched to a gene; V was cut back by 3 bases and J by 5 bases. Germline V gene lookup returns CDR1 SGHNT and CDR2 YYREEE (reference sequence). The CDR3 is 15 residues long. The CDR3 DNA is TGTGCCAGCAGCTCTGCTAGCGGGAGATTGGAGACCCAGTACTTC. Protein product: CASSSASGRLETQYF.

CDR3 sequence (DNA): TGTGCCAGCAGCTTGGTTGGACAGGGTGAGAGGGAGCAGTACTTC. As protein: CASSLVGQGEREQYF. The chain employs TRBV5-6 and TRBJ2-7, with 8 bases that match TRBD1. The CDR3 is 15 amino acids. Germline CDR1 and CDR2: SGHDT and YYEEEE. The V and J ends lost 0 bases and 7 bases, in that order; junction bases with no gene match: 9.

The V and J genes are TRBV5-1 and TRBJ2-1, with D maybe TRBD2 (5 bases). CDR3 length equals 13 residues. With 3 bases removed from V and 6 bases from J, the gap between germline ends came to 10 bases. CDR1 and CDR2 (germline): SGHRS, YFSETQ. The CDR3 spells CASSYGEFNEQFF. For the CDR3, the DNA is TGCGCCAGCAGCTACGGGGAATTCAATGAGCAGTTCTTC.

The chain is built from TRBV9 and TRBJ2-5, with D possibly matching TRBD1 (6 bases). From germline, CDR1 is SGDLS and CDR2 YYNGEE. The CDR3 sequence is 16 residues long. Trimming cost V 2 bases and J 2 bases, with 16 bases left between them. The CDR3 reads CASSVGATHTQETQYF. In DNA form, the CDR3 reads TGTGCCAGCAGCGTGGGGGCAACCCACACACAAGAGACCCAGTACTTC. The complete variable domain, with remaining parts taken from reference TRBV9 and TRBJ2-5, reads DSGVTQTPKHLITATGQRVTLRCSPRSGDLSVYWYQQSLDQGLQFLIQYYNGEERAKGNILERFSAQQFPDLHSELNLSSLELGDSALYFCASSVGATHTQETQYFGPGTRLLVL.

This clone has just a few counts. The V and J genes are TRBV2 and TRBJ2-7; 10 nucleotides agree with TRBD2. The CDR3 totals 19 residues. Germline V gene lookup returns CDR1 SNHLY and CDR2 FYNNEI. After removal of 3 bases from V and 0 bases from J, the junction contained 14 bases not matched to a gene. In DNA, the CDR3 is TGTGCCAGCAGTGACGGGACTAGCGAATACATAAACTCCTCCTACGAGCAGTACTTC. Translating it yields CASSDGTSEYINSSYEQYF.

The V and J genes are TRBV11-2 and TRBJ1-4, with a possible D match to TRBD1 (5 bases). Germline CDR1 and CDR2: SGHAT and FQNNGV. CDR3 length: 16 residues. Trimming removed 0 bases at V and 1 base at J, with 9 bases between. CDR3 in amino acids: CASSLDRAQTNEKLFF. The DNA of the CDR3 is TGTGCCAGCAGCTTAGACAGGGCGCAAACTAATGAAAAACTGTTTTTT.

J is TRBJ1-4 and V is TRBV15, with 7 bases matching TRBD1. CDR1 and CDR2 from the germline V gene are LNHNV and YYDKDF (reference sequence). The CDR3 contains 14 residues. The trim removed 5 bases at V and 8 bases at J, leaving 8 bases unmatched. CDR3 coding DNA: TGTGCCACCAGCCCTACAGGGGTCGGAGAAAAACTGTTTTTT. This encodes CATSPTGVGEKLFF.